The following is a T cell receptor beta chain sequence with its context. No antigen is known for it. No much larger clone exists at a distance of one base, and base qualities are not known. Using the deep immunoSEQ assay, TCR CDR3 regions were amplified from genomic DNA by multiplex PCR. Extracted genomic DNA from each cell subset was distributed evenly across all wells of several immunoSEQ 96-well plates, and each plate was treated as a replicate. For sorted subsets, approximately 210 ng genomic DNA, equal to tens of thousands of T cell genomes, was loaded into each replicate PCR. The purified libraries were quantified using a Qubit 3.0 fluorometer, sized with a Bioanalyzer 2100, and then quantified again using the KAPA Library Quantification kit. A separate single-read 150-cycle Illumina NextSeq 550 flow cell was used to sequence each immunoSEQ 96-well plate. The published analysis was carried out like this. Because the immunoSEQ output held only junctional sequences and lacked quality scores, the filtering could not match the filtering applied to full-length reads. To assign V/J genes and CDR3, sequences were annotated against IMGT germline references using PyIR, a Python wrapper for IgBLAST v1.9. Reads with weak V/J assignments (E-value above 1e-6), missing CDR3, stop codons, out-of-frame junctions, or ambiguous translated residues were removed. A V3J clonotype was defined by an identical inferred V gene, J gene, and CDR3 amino acid sequence. To compute the percentage overlap between repertoires, the number of shared unique clonotypes was divided by the size of the smaller repertoire. Richness of each repertoire was evaluated using RTK rarefaction, the Chao1 estimator, and Recon v2.1 estimates of unobserved clonotypes. Generation probabilities for all TCRbeta clonotypes obtained by the gDNA method from a handful of donors were computed using OLGA. TCRdb carries this immuneACCESS record with in-frame sequences only. Its versions omit some clonotypes, under half of them owing to an unresolved V gene in the studies checked, with the rest unexplained. That table is the source of V, J and clone size, and D and trimming were worked out from the DNA. The sample includes 500,000 to 550,000 clones, with more than 95% observed a single time. Of the sample, 0.05% to 0.07% falls within the top ten clones.

This entry comes from a study of shared clonotypes between healthy human individuals (dated by TCRdb to 2020 to 2022). In the study overall: The cohort comprised two women and a few men aged 18 to 49 years. For each donor, three plates each were used for CD4 naive and CD4 memory, two plates were used for CD8 naive, and one plate was used for CD8 memory. Blood TCR repertoires of 5 or 6 healthy adults were deeply sequenced to estimate repertoire size and the extent of clonotype sharing between individuals. To increase sequencing depth and limit assay-specific biases, TCR repertoire library preparation and sequencing were carried out by different laboratories using diverse techniques. Per donor, leukapheresis produced somewhere between about 0.8 and 9 billion PBMCs.

The donors were healthy, HIV-negative adults who had no recently reported acute infections or vaccinations. All donors were Caucasian adults living in Nashville, Tennessee, USA. CD4+ T cells were enriched by magnetic negative selection, after which naive cells were positively selected on CD45RA and the negative fraction was taken as the memory subset. After blood collection by leukapheresis, PBMCs were isolated using Ficoll-Histopaque density gradient centrifugation and then cryopreserved in the vapor phase of liquid nitrogen. Analytical flow cytometry was used to check the purity and quantity of each magnetically sorted T cell population. Each sorted fraction had its genomic DNA isolated and then quantified by UV absorbance on a Nanodrop 2000c. General study outcomes and caveats: Naive subsets generally had larger estimated clonotype richness than memory subsets did. Based on pairwise subsampling, the degree of clonotype sharing among donors was expected to be affected by sequencing depth. Sampling was restricted to blood, and TCR repertoires in tissues likely differ from the TCR repertoires found in blood. Sharing across a few donors was observed for roughly 5.4% of naive CD4, less than 4% of naive CD8, roughly 2.3% of memory CD4, and roughly 0.4% of memory CD8 clonotypes. Clonotypes shared by all four sorted-subset donors showed higher generation probabilities than non-shared clonotypes. The genetic and exposure-history diversity represented was limited by the small number of donors. Even with the large sequencing depth, rarefaction of the sorted-subset datasets indicated that sequencing was incomplete.

The sequenced sample was naive CD4+ T cells sorted from blood. What this sample's cell subset or site label stands for: CD45RA+ positively selected. This TCR was recovered from a woman aged 30 to 39 in good health.

This receptor has the CDR3 CASSYSSTGDVTQYF. The bases read TGTGCCAGCAGTTACTCGAGCACAGGGGATGTGACCCAGTACTTC. Recombination connected TRBV6-5 to TRBJ2-5, with TRBD1 identical over 7 junction bases. Ends trimmed: V by 0 bases, J by 7 bases; bases unmatched to a gene: 8. Sequences MNHEY (CDR1) and SVGAGI (CDR2) are obtained from the germline V gene. The CDR3 sequence holds 15 residues, the cysteine and phenylalanine included. The CDR3 DNA has 45 bases and is translated from base 1.